This T cell receptor (beta chain) was found in a study of vaccination and CD4 T cells after COVID-19. Background on the study: Each individual in the study obtained two doses of BNT162b2 or mRNA-1273 vaccine. Post-vaccine sample collection happened at a median of about ten weeks after dose two, ranging 14 to 241.

TCRdb re-called the PCR reads through MiXCR, storing one row per CDR3 protein. In the table there are about 20,000 distinct CDR3 sequences, just over 60% of which are singletons. Germline V gene data show CDR1 as LNHNV and CDR2 as YYDKDF (reference sequence). CDR3 size: 14 residues. The V end was cut by 8 bases, the J end by 1 base, with 12 bases between. V is TRBV15 and J is TRBJ1-5; D not resolved. This TCR was recovered from a human donor who had recovered from COVID-19. Material: CD4+ T cells from blood, obtained after SARS-CoV-2 vaccination. The CDR3 sequence is CATGGTESNQPQHF. As DNA, the CDR3 is TGTGCCACCGGCGGCACTGAGAGCAATCAGCCCCAGCATTTT.